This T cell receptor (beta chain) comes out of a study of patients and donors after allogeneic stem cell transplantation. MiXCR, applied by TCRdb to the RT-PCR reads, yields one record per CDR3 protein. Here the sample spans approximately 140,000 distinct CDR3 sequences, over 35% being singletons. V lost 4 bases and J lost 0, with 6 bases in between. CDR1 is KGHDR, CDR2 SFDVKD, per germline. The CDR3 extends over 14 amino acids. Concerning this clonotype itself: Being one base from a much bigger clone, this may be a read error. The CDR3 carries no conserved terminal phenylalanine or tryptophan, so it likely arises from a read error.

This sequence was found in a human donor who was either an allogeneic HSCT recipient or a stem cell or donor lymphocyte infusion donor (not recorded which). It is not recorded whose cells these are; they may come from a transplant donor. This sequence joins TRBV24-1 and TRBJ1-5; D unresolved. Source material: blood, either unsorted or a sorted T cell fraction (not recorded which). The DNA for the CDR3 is TGTGCCACCAGTGAGCAGTATAGCAATCAGCCCCAGCATCTT. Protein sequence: CATSEQYSNQPQHL.